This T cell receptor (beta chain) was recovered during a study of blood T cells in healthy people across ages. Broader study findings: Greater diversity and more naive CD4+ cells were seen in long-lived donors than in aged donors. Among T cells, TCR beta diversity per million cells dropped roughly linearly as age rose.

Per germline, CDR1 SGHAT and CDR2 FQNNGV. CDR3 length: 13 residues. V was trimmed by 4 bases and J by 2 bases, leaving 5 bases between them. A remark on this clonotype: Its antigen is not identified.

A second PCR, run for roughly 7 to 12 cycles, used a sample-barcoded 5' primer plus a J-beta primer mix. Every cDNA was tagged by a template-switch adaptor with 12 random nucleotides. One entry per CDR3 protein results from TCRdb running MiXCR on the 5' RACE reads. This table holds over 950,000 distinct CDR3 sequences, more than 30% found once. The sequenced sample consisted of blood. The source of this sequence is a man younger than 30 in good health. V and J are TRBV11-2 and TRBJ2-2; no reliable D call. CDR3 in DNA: TGTGCCAGCAGCTGGTCAAACACCGGGGAGCTGTTTTTT. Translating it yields CASSWSNTGELFF.